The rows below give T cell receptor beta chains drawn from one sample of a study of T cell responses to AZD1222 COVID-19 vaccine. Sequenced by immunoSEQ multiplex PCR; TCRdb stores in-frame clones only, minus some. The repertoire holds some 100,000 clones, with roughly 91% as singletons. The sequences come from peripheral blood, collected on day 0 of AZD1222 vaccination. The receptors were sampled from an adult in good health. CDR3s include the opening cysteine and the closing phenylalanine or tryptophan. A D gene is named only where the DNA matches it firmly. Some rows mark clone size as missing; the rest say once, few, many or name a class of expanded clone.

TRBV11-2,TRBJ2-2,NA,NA,CASSLIRAVTGELFF,TGTGCCAGCAGCTTAATCAGGGCGGTCACCGGGGAGCTGTTTTTT
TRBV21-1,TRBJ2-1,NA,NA,CASSPPGQKAYNEQFF,TGTGCCAGCAGCCCGCCCGGACAGAAAGCTTACAATGAGCAGTTCTTC
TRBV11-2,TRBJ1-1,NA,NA,CASRRGQPDRGEAFF,TGTGCCAGCAGACGAGGACAGCCGGATAGGGGTGAAGCTTTCTTT
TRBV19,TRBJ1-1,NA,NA,CASSTQRDTEAFF,TGTGCCAGTAGCACACAGCGGGACACTGAAGCTTTCTTT
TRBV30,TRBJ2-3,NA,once,CAWSVRTGSTDTQYF,TGTGCCTGGAGTGTACGTACAGGGTCCACAGATACGCAGTATTTT
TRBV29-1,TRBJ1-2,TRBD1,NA,CSVEGTGNGYTF,TGCAGCGTTGAAGGGACAGGGAATGGCTACACCTTC
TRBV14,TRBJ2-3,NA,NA,CASSQSYGGRLTDTQYF,TGTGCCAGCAGCCAAAGTTATGGGGGGCGACTCACAGATACGCAGTATTTT
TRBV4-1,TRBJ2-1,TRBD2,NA,CASSQELAVYNEQFF,TGCGCCAGCAGCCAAGAACTAGCGGTCTACAATGAGCAGTTCTTC
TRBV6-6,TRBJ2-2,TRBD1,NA,CASSRLLGTGRTGELFF,TGTGCCAGCAGTCGTTTACTAGGGACAGGGCGCACCGGGGAGCTGTTTTTT
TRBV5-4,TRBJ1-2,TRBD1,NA,CASSLEGTAYGYTF,TGTGCCAGCAGCTTGGAAGGGACAGCCTATGGCTACACCTTC
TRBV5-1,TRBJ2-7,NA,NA,CASSLAGIAYEQYF,TGCGCCAGCAGCTTGGCAGGGATCGCCTACGAGCAGTACTTC
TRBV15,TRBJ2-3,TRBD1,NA,CATSRDRGPDTQYF,TGTGCCACCAGCAGAGACAGGGGGCCAGATACGCAGTATTTT
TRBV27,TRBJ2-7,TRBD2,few,CASSLTSGYEQYF,TGTGCCAGCAGTTTAACTAGCGGTTACGAGCAGTACTTC
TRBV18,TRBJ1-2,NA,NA,CASSVDGKSGYGYTF,TGTGCCAGCTCAGTGGACGGAAAATCGGGCTATGGCTACACCTTC
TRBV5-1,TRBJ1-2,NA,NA,CASSSTDGNYGYTF,TGCGCCAGCAGCTCCACCGATGGTAACTATGGCTACACCTTC
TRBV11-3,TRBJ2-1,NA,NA,CASSWSAGSYNEQFF,TGTGCCAGCAGCTGGAGTGCGGGGAGTTACAATGAGCAGTTCTTC
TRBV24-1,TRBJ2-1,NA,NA,CATSDWNNNEQFF,TGTGCCACCAGTGATTGGAACAACAATGAGCAGTTCTTC
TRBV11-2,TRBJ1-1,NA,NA,CASSLTDFMNTEAFF,TGTGCCAGCAGCTTGACGGACTTCATGAACACTGAAGCTTTCTTT
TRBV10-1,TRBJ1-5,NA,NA,CASSEDTNQPQHF,TGCGCCAGCAGTGAAGACACCAATCAGCCCCAGCATTTT
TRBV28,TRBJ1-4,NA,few,CASSPWRNEKLFF,TGTGCCAGCAGTCCCTGGCGGAATGAAAAACTGTTTTTT
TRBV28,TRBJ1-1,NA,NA,CASTLGWGRGTEAFF,TGTGCCAGCACCCTGGGGTGGGGCCGGGGCACTGAAGCTTTCTTT
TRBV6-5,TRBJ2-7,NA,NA,CASSYSQAYPSEQYF,TGTGCCAGCAGTTACTCGCAGGCGTACCCGTCTGAGCAGTACTTC
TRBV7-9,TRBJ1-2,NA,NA,CASSFQGRNGYTF,TGTGCCAGCAGCTTCCAGGGAAGAAATGGCTACACCTTC
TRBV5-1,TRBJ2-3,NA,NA,CASSLGVAQAARYF,TGCGCCAGCAGCTTGGGGGTGGCACAGGCGGCAAGGTATTTT
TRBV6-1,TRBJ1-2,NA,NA,CASSEGAGADVYGYTF,TGTGCCAGCAGTGAAGGGGCAGGGGCGGATGTCTATGGCTACACCTTC
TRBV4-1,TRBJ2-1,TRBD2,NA,CASSPYSETSGYNEQFF,TGCGCCAGCAGCCCATACTCTGAGACTAGCGGCTACAATGAGCAGTTCTTC
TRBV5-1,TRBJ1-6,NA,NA,CASSLPGSYNSPLHF,TGCGCCAGCAGCTTGCCAGGCTCCTATAATTCACCCCTCCACTTT
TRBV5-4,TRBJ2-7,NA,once,CASSLEWQGGEQYF,TGTGCCAGCAGCTTGGAGTGGCAGGGCGGCGAGCAGTACTTC
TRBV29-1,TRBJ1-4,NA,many,CSVVGGTNEKLFF,TGCAGCGTTGTTGGGGGAACGAATGAAAAACTGTTTTTT
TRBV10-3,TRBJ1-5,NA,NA,CAISEEEGQPQHF,TGTGCCATCAGTGAGGAGGAGGGTCAGCCCCAGCATTTT
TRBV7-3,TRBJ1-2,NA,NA,CASSLSQLGGYTF,TGTGCCAGCAGCTTATCGCAGTTAGGGGGCTACACCTTC
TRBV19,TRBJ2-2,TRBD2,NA,CASSMRLATGELFF,TGTGCCAGTAGTATGAGACTAGCCACCGGGGAGCTGTTTTTT
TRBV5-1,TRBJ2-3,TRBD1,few,CASIQGVSSSTDTQYF,TGCGCCAGCATACAGGGGGTCTCCTCTAGCACAGATACGCAGTATTTT
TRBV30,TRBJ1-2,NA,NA,CAWRGYQYSNYGYTF,TGTGCCTGGAGGGGGTACCAATACTCTAACTATGGCTACACCTTC
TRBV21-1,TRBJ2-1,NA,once,CASSNRRLAGGLNEQFF,TGTGCCAGCAGCAACAGAAGACTAGCGGGAGGGCTCAATGAGCAGTTCTTC
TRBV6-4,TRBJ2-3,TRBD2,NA,CASSDSSGGTDTQYF,TGTGCCAGCAGTGACTCGAGCGGGGGGACAGATACGCAGTATTTT
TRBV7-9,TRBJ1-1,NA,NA,CASSWRGTEAFF,TGTGCCAGCAGCTGGAGGGGTACTGAAGCTTTCTTT
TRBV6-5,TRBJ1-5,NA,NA,CASTSGVLDQPQHF,TGTGCCAGCACGAGCGGGGTTCTGGATCAGCCCCAGCATTTT
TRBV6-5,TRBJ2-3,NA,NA,CASSYSRARSTIYF,TGTGCCAGCAGTTACTCAAGGGCGAGGTCGACGATTTATTTT
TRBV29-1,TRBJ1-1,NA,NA,CSVGRGNTEAFF,TGCAGCGTTGGAAGGGGGAACACTGAAGCTTTCTTT
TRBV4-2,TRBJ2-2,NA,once,CASSPREAGELFF,TGTGCCAGCAGCCCGCGAGAGGCCGGGGAGCTGTTTTTT
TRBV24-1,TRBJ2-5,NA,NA,CATSEGGLAVQETQYF,TGTGCCACCAGTGAGGGGGGCCTAGCGGTACAAGAGACCCAGTACTTC
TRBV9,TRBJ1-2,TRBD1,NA,CASSRDRDYGYTF,TGTGCCAGCAGCCGCGACAGGGACTATGGCTACACCTTC
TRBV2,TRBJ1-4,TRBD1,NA,CASSRIGQGGEKLFF,TGTGCCAGCAGCCGCATTGGACAGGGAGGGGAAAAACTGTTTTTT
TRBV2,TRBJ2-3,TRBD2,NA,CASSDRRAGDFTDTQYF,TGTGCCAGCAGTGACAGGAGGGCGGGAGACTTTACAGATACGCAGTATTTT
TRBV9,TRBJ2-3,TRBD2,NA,CASSLRGSGVIDTQYF,TGTGCCAGCAGCTTGAGAGGGAGCGGGGTTATAGATACGCAGTATTTT
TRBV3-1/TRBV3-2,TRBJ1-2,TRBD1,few,CASSQQQGNAYGYTF,TGTGCCAGCAGCCAACAACAGGGGAATGCCTATGGCTACACCTTC
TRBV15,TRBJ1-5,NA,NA,CATSRGGREGPQHF,TGTGCCACCAGCAGAGGCGGCAGGGAGGGGCCCCAGCATTTT
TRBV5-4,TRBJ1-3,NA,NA,CASSLSDTRNTIYF,TGTGCCAGCAGCTTATCGGACACTAGAAACACCATATATTTT
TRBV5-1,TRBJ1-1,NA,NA,CASSLRVGVDTEAFF,TGCGCCAGCAGCTTGCGGGTAGGGGTTGACACTGAAGCTTTCTTT
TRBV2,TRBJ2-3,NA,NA,CASSEMGLGATDTQYF,TGTGCCAGCAGTGAAATGGGACTGGGGGCCACAGATACGCAGTATTTT
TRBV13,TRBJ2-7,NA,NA,CASSVGSSEQYF,TGTGCCAGCAGCGTAGGGAGTAGCGAGCAGTACTTC
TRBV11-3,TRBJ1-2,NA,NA,CASSLASSGQPYGYTF,TGTGCCAGCAGCTTAGCTTCCTCCGGACAGCCCTATGGCTACACCTTC
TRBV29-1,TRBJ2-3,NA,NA,CSARTGSSTDTQYF,TGCAGCGCCAGAACAGGGTCTAGCACAGATACGCAGTATTTT